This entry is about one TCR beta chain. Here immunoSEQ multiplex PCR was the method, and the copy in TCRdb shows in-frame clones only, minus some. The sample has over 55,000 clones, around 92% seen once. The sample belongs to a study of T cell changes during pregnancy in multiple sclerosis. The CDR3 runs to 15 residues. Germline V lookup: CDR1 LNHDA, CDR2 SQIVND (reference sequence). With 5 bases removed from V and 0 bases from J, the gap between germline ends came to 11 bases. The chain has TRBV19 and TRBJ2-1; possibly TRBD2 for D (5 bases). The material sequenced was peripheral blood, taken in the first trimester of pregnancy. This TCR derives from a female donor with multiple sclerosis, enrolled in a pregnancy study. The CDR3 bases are TGTGCCAGTAGTCACGGGGTAAGCTCCTACAATGAGCAGTTCTTC. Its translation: CASSHGVSSYNEQFF. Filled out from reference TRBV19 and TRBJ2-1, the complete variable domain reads DGGITQSPKYLFRKEGQNVTLSCEQNLNHDAMYWYRQDPGQGLRLIYYSQIVNDFQKGDIAEGYSVSREKKESFPLTVTSAQKNPTAFYLCASSHGVSSYNEQFFGPGTRLTVL.